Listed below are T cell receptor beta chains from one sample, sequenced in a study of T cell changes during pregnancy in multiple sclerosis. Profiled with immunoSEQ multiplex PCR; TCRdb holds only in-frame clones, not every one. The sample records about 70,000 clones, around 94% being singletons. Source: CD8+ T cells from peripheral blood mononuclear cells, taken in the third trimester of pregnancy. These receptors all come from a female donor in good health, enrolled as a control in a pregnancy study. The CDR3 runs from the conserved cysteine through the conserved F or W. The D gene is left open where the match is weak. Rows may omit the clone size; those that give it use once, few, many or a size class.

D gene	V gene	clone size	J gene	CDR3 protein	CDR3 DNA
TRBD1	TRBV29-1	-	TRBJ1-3	CSVGGTGSGNTIYF	TGCAGCGTTGGTGGGACAGGGAGTGGAAACACCATATATTTT
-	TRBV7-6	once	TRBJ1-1	CASSFASGTEAFF	TGTGCCAGCAGCTTTGCCTCGGGCACTGAAGCTTTCTTT
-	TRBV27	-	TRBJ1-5	CASSPDRALYSNQPQHF	TGTGCCAGCAGTCCAGACAGAGCCCTTTATAGCAATCAGCCCCAGCATTTT
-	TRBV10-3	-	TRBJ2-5	CAISGGRAPEQETQYF	TGTGCCATCAGTGGGGGCAGGGCCCCGGAGCAAGAGACCCAGTACTTC
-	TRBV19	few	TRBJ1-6	CASNNRVHSPLHF	TGTGCCAGCAATAACAGGGTCCATTCACCCCTCCACTTT
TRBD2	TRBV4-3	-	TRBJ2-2	CASSSGAANTGELFF	TGCGCCAGTTCTAGCGGGGCAGCGAACACCGGGGAGCTGTTTTTT
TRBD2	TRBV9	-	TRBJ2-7	CASSVGSTSGGYEQYF	TGTGCCAGCAGCGTAGGGTCGACTAGCGGGGGTTACGAGCAGTACTTC
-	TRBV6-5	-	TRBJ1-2	CASSYGLNYGYTF	TGTGCCAGCAGTTACGGACTTAACTATGGCTACACCTTC
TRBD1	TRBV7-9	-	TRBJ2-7	CASSYVGQGLSYEQYF	TGTGCCAGCAGTTATGTTGGACAGGGCCTTTCCTACGAGCAGTACTTC
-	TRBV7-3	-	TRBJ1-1	CASSLTGDTEAFF	TGTGCCAGCAGCTTAACGGGAGACACTGAAGCTTTCTTT
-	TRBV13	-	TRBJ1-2	CASSLEVREGGYTF	TGTGCCAGCAGCTTAGAGGTCAGGGAGGGAGGCTACACCTTC
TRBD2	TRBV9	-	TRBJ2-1	CASSSLFGTSGHNEQFF	TGTGCCAGCAGCTCCCTTTTCGGGACTAGCGGGCACAATGAGCAGTTCTTC
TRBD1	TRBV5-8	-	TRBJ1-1	CASSFTGGAIGAFF	TGTGCCAGCAGCTTTACAGGGGGCGCGATAGGAGCTTTCTTT
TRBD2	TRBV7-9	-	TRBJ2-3	CASSLPPIAGRTDTQYF	TGTGCCAGCAGCTTACCCCCCATAGCGGGGCGTACAGATACGCAGTATTTT
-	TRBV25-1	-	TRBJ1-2	CASSEWGAGARYTF	TGTGCCAGCAGTGAATGGGGGGCGGGGGCACGCTACACCTTC
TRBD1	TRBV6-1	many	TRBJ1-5	CASSEGSGGDNQPQHF	TGTGCCAGCAGTGAGGGCTCAGGGGGCGACAATCAGCCCCAGCATTTT
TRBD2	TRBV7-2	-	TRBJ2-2	CASSLPLREENTGELFF	TGTGCCAGCAGCTTACCTCTCCGGGAGGAGAACACCGGGGAGCTGTTTTTT
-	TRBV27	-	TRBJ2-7	CASSPNGYEQYF	TGTGCCAGCAGTCCTAATGGCTACGAGCAGTACTTC
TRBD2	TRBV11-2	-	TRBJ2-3	CASSLSAGGTDTQYF	TGTGCCAGCAGCTTAAGTGCGGGGGGCACAGATACGCAGTATTTT
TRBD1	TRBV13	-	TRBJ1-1	CASSLEGQRHTEAFF	TGTGCCAGCAGCTTAGAGGGACAGCGGCACACTGAAGCTTTCTTT
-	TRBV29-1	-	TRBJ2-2	CSVLANTGELFF	TGCAGCGTTCTTGCGAACACCGGGGAGCTGTTTTTT
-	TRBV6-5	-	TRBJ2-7	CASSYPDRFYEQYF	TGTGCCAGCAGTTATCCCGACAGGTTCTACGAGCAGTACTTC
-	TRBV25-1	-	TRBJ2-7	CASSEKRTAWEQYF	TGTGCCAGCAGTGAAAAGAGGACAGCCTGGGAGCAGTACTTC
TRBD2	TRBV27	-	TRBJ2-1	CASSSSGGGGFF	TGTGCCAGCAGTTCTAGCGGGGGGGGCGGGTTCTTC
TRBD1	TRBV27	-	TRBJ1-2	CASSLTGGYGYTF	TGTGCCAGCAGTCTGACAGGGGGCTATGGCTACACCTTC
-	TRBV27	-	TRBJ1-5	CASGGGRVSPNQPQHF	TGTGCCAGCGGAGGTGGGCGGGTCTCTCCCAATCAGCCCCAGCATTTT
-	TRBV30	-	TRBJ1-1	CAWSNGLGTFF	TGTGCCTGGAGTAATGGGCTCGGTACTTTCTTT
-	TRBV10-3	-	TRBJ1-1	CAISDWIREEGNTEAFF	TGTGCCATCAGTGATTGGATTCGGGAGGAAGGAAACACTGAAGCTTTCTTT
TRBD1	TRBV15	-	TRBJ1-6	CATSSSGQGDVSPLHF	TGTGCCACCAGCAGTTCGGGACAGGGAGATGTTTCACCCCTCCACTTT